The entry below gives a single T cell receptor beta chain sequence along with its context. It was RNA transcripts that yielded the amplified TCR beta CDR3 regions. First-round RT-PCR of the TCR CDR3 relied on the HTBI primer set. TCRdb fed the multiplex PCR reads into MiXCR, producing one record per CDR3 protein. The table shows around 580,000 distinct CDR3 sequences, with approximately 16% occurring only once. V shed 0 bases and J 1 base; nucleotides not matched to a gene: 2. Germline V gene sequence: CDR1 MNHNY, CDR2 SVGAGI (reference sequence). The CDR3 loop spans 16 amino acids. Graves' hyperthyroidism is called stable when ophthalmopathy does not progress within 18 months. This entry is derived from a study of T cells in Graves' hyperthyroidism and ophthalmopathy.

The sample comprised blood. The source of this sequence is a woman between 18 and 30 years old with Graves' hyperthyroidism. The chain has TRBV6-6 and TRBJ2-1; 8 bases fit TRBD1. CDR3 protein: CASSYSRTGSYNEQFF. DNA for the CDR3: TGTGCCAGCAGTTACTCGAGGACAGGGTCCTACAATGAGCAGTTCTTC.